The T cell receptor (beta chain) described here comes from a study of cytomegalovirus exposure and HLA in healthy donors. The PCR ran on 60 Vbeta and 13 Jbeta primers. The method was immunoSEQ multiplex PCR; TCRdb's version includes in-frame clones alone and lacks a portion of them. The data hold roughly 160,000 clones, with about 85% observed a single time. V lost 6 bases to trimming and J lost 5 bases, with 19 bases between them. The CDR3 spans 16 residues. Germline V gives CDR1 MDHEN, CDR2 SYDVKM. The chain combines TRBV28 with TRBJ2-2; D gene ambiguous. The sequenced sample consisted of PBMCs. The sequence was collected from a man between 25 and 39 years old in good health and CMV-seropositive. The CDR3 coding sequence is TGTGCCAGCAGCCCCAGGCGTCAAGCTGTTACCGGGGAGCTGTTTTTT. It is translated as CASSPRRQAVTGELFF. The full variable domain, completed using reference TRBV28 and TRBJ2-2, is DVKVTQSSRYLVKRTGEKVFLECVQDMDHENMFWYRQDPGLGLRLIYFSYDVKMKEKGDIPEGYSVSREKKERFSLILESASTNQTSMYLCASSPRRQAVTGELFFGEGSRLTVL.